This T cell receptor (beta chain) was retrieved from a study of blood T cells in healthy people across ages. With a J-beta primer mix and a sample-barcoded 5' primer, a second PCR ran 7 to 11 cycles. TCRdb fed the 5' RACE reads into MiXCR, producing one record per CDR3 protein. The sample lists 500,000 to 550,000 distinct CDR3 sequences, around 24% occurring once. Germline CDR1 is SGHVS and CDR2 is FQNEAQ. The V and J ends lost 5 bases and 10 bases respectively, with 17 bases between them. The CDR3 loop spans 13 amino acids. In addition, the sample was reused for a study of T cells of mothers and their children.

The chain uses TRBV7-8 and TRBJ2-5, with D possibly matching TRBD2 (5 bases). The source material was blood. This receptor was taken from a boy aged 5-17 years in good health. The DNA for the CDR3 is TGTGCCAGCAGCCCTCGGACGACCGGGGACCAGTACTTC. This sequence encodes CASSPRTTGDQYF.